The 18 T cell receptor beta chains listed next were all sequenced from one sample in a study of follicular helper T cells after annual influenza vaccination. Noted time point: 2015-2016 season, 7 days after influenza vaccination. Data came from immunoSEQ multiplex PCR; TCRdb stores just in-frame clones and leaves some out. The sample carries 5,500 to 7,000 clones, nearly 90% recorded once. The source material was CXCR5+ CD38- circulating T follicular helper cells from blood, sampled 7 days after influenza vaccination. Subset reported: circulating Tfh, non-naive CD4+CXCR5+PD-1+ (ICOS+CD38+ or ICOS-CD38-). These receptors all stem from an adult who received the influenza vaccine.

This rearrangement joins TRBV4-3 to TRBJ1-1; D uncertain. This CDR3 contains 13 residues. Germline V gives CDR1 LGHNA, CDR2 YSLEER. The V end lost 0 bases, the J end lost 5 bases, and 7 bases lay between the germline ends. The CDR3 DNA reads as TGCGCCAGCAGCCAAGATGGGGTAACTGAAGCTTTCTTT. Its translation: CASSQDGVTEAFF.

This chain links TRBV6-6 with TRBJ2-7, with 12 nucleotides matching TRBD2. The CDR3 is 16 residues long. Germline V CDR1 and CDR2: MNHNY, SVGAGI (reference sequence). V was clipped by 6 bases and J by 5 bases; unmatched bases: 11. The CDR3 here is CASRRTSGNRGHEQYV. The CDR3 nucleotides are TGTGCCAGCAGACGGACTAGCGGGAATCGGGGCCACGAGCAGTACGTC.

The genes are TRBV5-5 and TRBJ2-1; TRBD1 matches at 9 bases. CDR1 is SGHKS, CDR2 YYEKEE, per germline (reference sequence). With V trimmed by 0 bases and J by 8 bases, 6 bases remained unmatched. The CDR3 sequence is 15 residues long. CDR3 nucleotides: TGTGCCAGCAGCTTGGCCCCGACAGGGGGTGATGAGCAGTTCTTC. Protein sequence: CASSLAPTGGDEQFF.

This clone was counted a single time. This chain joins TRBV28 and TRBJ2-1, with D perhaps TRBD1 (6 bases). V lost 8 bases and J 7 bases, leaving 15 bases between the germline ends. CDR3 length equals 13 residues. The germline CDR1 and CDR2 sequences are MDHEN and SYDVKM. The CDR3 here is CASGLTGRNEQFF. The DNA of the CDR3 is TGTGCCAGCGGTCTCACAGGGCGGAATGAGCAGTTCTTC.

CDR3 in amino acids: CASSWAGTTYEQYF. The CDR3 region has the DNA TGTGCCAGCAGTTGGGCCGGGACCACCTACGAGCAGTACTTC. The chain is built from TRBV6-6 and TRBJ2-7; D assignment may be TRBD1 or TRBD2 (5 bases each). The CDR3 loop spans 14 amino acids. Germline V gene sequence: CDR1 MNHNY, CDR2 SVGAGI (reference sequence). V lost 4 bases and J lost 2, with 12 bases in between.

The chain carries TRBV7-6 and TRBJ1-3; D gene uncertain. V was clipped by 1 base and J by 0 bases, with 7 bases between them. CDR1 is SGHVS, CDR2 FNYEAQ, per germline. This CDR3 contains 15 residues. CDR3 coding DNA: TGTGCCAGCAGCTTAGATCACAGCTCTGGAAACACCATATATTTT. Its protein is CASSLDHSSGNTIYF.

J is TRBJ1-2 and V is TRBV28; D uncertain. The CDR3 is made up of 11 amino acids. Trimming removed 7 bases at V and 7 bases at J, with 10 bases between. Germline values: CDR1 MDHEN, CDR2 SYDVKM. The CDR3 sequence: CASTGTFGYTF. DNA for the CDR3: TGTGCCAGCACAGGTACTTTTGGCTACACCTTC.

J is TRBJ2-6 and V is TRBV10-2; D is ambiguous. Per the germline V gene, CDR1 is WSHSY and CDR2 is SAAADI. The CDR3 consists of 15 residues. V gave up 5 bases and J gave up 2 bases, with 10 bases separating them. CDR3: CASSLQNTGANVLTF. CDR3 coding DNA: TGCGCCAGCAGTTTACAGAACACTGGGGCCAACGTCCTGACTTTC.

This rearrangement joins TRBV7-8 to TRBJ1-5, with D perhaps TRBD1 (5 bases). Germline V gene lookup returns CDR1 SGHVS and CDR2 FQNEAQ. There are 14 residues in the CDR3. V dropped 3 bases and J dropped 5 bases, with 11 bases sitting between them. The CDR3 region is CASSFGGGYQPQHF. In DNA, the CDR3 is TGTGCCAGCAGCTTTGGTGGGGGTTATCAGCCCCAGCATTTT.

The rearrangement joins TRBV5-1 to TRBJ2-1, with TRBD2 matching 12 bases. The CDR3 spans 16 residues. CDR1 and CDR2 (germline): SGHRS, YFSETQ. V was clipped by 0 bases and J by 7 bases; unmatched bases: 5. CDR3 region: CASSLVRLAGGNEQFF. CDR3 nucleotide sequence: TGCGCCAGCAGCTTGGTTCGTCTAGCGGGAGGGAATGAGCAGTTCTTC.

This chain links TRBV6-1 with TRBJ2-1; 7 bases are shared with TRBD1. There are 14 residues in the CDR3. The germline CDR1 and CDR2 sequences are MNHNS and SASEGT. The J segment lost 1 base and the V segment lost 7 bases, leaving 4 bases of the junction unmatched. The CDR3 region has the DNA TGTGCCAGCATCCCGGGACAGTCCTACAATGAGCAGTTCTTC. This encodes CASIPGQSYNEQFF.

The chain links TRBV5-1 to TRBJ1-1; D is ambiguous. The CDR3 is 15 residues long. The V end was cut by 4 bases, the J end by 0 bases, with 13 bases between. The germline V gene encodes CDR1 SGHRS and CDR2 YFSETQ. The DNA for the CDR3 is TGCGCCAGCAGCGCTGCGACAAAAATGAACACTGAAGCTTTCTTT. Translated: CASSAATKMNTEAFF.

The V gene is TRBV15, the J gene TRBJ2-4; 7 positions match TRBD2. This CDR3 region has 15 residues. V gave up 9 bases and J gave up 3 bases; unmatched junction bases: 11. Per germline, CDR1 LNHNV and CDR2 YYDKDF (reference sequence). The CDR3 region has the DNA TGTGCCACATCTCGTAGGGTAGCGGGCAAAAACATTCAGTACTTC. Protein sequence: CATSRRVAGKNIQYF. Full variable domain (rest looked up from reference TRBV15 and TRBJ2-4): DAMVIQNPRYQVTQFGKPVTLSCSQTLNHNVMYWYQQKSSQAPKLLFHYYDKDFNNEADTPDNFQSRRPNTSFCFLDIRSPGLGDTAMYLCATSRRVAGKNIQYFGAGTRLSVL.

The rearrangement uses TRBV5-4 and TRBJ2-1, with a weak D call TRBD1 (6 bases). This CDR3 is built from 15 residues. The V and J ends lost 5 bases and 1 base respectively, with 13 bases between them. Germline V gives CDR1 SGHNT, CDR2 YYREEE (reference sequence). CDR3 sequence reads: CASRPLRGSYNEQFF. CDR3 nucleotides: TGTGCCAGCAGGCCTCTCAGGGGATCCTACAATGAGCAGTTCTTC.

V usage is TRBV6-6 and J usage is TRBJ2-3, with a possible D match to TRBD1 (6 bases). Looked up from germline, CDR1 is MNHNY and CDR2 is SVGAGI (reference sequence). The V gene lost 4 bases and the J gene lost 4 bases, with 9 bases spanning the gap. This CDR3 contains 13 residues. CDR3 sequence (DNA): TGTGCCAGCAGTTGGAAGGGGGCAGATACGCAGTATTTT. Protein product: CASSWKGADTQYF.

The chain uses TRBV11-1 and TRBJ1-2, with 9 bases that match TRBD1. CDR3 length: 14 residues. Looked up from germline, CDR1 is SGHAT and CDR2 is FQDESV (reference sequence). Trimming removed 1 base from V and 8 bases from J; junction bases left unmatched: 5. In DNA, the CDR3 is TGTGCCAGCAGCTTAGACGGGACAGGGATCGGCTACACCTTC. This gives the protein CASSLDGTGIGYTF.

The rearrangement links TRBV27 to TRBJ1-2; 7 bases agree with TRBD1. V lost 6 bases to trimming and J lost 6 bases; unmatched junction nucleotides: 10. This CDR3 has 14 residues. CDR1 is MNHEY, CDR2 SMNVEV, per germline (reference sequence). The CDR3: CASRYRGGENGYTF. DNA for the CDR3: TGTGCCAGCAGATACAGGGGAGGGGAAAATGGCTACACCTTC.

This rearrangement joins TRBV2 to TRBJ2-1; D remains ambiguous. V was trimmed by 4 bases and J by 10 bases, leaving 14 bases between them. The CDR3 sequence is 13 residues long. Germline loops: CDR1 SNHLY, CDR2 FYNNEI. DNA for the CDR3: TGTGCCAGCAGTGTGGAAGGGCTGGAAGAGCAGTTCTTC. Translating it yields CASSVEGLEEQFF.